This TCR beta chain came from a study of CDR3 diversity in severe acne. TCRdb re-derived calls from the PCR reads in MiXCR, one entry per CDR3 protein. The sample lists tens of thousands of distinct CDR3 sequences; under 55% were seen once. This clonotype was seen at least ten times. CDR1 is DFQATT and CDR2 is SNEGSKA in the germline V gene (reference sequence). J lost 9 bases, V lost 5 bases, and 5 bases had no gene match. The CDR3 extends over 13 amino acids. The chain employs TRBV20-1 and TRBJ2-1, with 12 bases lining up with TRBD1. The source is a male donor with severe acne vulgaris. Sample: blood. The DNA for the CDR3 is TGCAGTGCTGAGGGGACAGGGGGCTTTGAGCAGTTCTTC. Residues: CSAEGTGGFEQFF.